This TCR beta chain was captured by sequencing in a study of T cell clonality in common variable immunodeficiency. Patients and controls were mostly of Caucasian heritage. General study results and limits: TCRbeta clonality was increased in CVID versus healthy controls. Common variable immunodeficiency TCR beta sequences reportedly had fewer deletions and N-nucleotide insertions.

This clone was counted ten times or more. What it binds is unknown. The CDR3 extends 3 residues past the end of the read, so its final part is completed from the germline J gene. TCRdb keeps only in-frame clones here, not all; method: immunoSEQ multiplex PCR. Sampling found about 43,000 clones, none seen once. With 3 bases removed from V and 4 bases from J, the gap between germline ends came to 19 bases. Germline CDR1 and CDR2: DFQATT and SNEGSKA (reference sequence). CDR3 length: 16 amino acids. The sequence was collected from a person between 18 and 75 years old in good health. The chain joins TRBV20-1 to TRBJ1-5; the D gene is possibly TRBD1 (5 bases). Sequenced sample: peripheral blood mononuclear cells. Partial CDR3 DNA: TGCAGTGCTAGCCCGTCAGGGAGAATTGATAATCAGCCC. Translation gives CSASPSGRIDNQP. The CDR3 reads in full as CSASPSGRIDNQPQHF.